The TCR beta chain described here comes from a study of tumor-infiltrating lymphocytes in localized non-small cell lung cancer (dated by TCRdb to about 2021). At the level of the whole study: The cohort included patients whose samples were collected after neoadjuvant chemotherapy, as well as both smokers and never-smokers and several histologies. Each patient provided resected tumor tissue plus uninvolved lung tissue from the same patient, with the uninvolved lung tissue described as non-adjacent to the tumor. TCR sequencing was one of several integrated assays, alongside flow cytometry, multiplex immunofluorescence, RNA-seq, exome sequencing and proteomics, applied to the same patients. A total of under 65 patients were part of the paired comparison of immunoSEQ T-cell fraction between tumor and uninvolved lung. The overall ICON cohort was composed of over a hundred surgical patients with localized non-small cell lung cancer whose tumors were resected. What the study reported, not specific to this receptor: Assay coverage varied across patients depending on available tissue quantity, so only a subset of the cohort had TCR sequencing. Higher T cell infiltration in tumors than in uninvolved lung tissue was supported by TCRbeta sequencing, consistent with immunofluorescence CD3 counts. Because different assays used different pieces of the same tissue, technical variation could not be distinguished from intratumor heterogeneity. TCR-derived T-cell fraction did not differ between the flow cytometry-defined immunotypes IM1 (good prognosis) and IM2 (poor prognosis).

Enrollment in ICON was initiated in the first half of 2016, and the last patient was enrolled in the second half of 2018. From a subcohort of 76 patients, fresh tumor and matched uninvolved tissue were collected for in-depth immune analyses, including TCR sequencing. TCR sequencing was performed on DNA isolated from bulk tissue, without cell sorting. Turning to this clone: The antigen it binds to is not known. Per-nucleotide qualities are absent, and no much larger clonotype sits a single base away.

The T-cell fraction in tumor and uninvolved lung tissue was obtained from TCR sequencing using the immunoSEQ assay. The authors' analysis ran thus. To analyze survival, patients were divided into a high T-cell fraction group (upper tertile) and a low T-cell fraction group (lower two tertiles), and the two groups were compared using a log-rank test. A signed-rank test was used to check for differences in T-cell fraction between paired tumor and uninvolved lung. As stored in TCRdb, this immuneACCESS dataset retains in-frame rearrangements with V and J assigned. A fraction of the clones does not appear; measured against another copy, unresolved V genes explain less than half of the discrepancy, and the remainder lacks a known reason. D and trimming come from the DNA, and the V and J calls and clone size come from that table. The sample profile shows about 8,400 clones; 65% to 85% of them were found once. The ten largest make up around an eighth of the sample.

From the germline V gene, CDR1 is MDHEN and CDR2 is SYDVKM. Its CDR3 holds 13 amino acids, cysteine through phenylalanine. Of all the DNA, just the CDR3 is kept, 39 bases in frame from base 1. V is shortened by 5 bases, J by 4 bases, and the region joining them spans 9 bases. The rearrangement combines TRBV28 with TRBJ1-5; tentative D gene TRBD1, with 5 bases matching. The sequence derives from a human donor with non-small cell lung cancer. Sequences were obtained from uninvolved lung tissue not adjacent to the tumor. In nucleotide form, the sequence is TGTGCCAGCAGTATTGAGGGGAATCAGCCCCAGCATTTT. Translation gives CASSIEGNQPQHF.